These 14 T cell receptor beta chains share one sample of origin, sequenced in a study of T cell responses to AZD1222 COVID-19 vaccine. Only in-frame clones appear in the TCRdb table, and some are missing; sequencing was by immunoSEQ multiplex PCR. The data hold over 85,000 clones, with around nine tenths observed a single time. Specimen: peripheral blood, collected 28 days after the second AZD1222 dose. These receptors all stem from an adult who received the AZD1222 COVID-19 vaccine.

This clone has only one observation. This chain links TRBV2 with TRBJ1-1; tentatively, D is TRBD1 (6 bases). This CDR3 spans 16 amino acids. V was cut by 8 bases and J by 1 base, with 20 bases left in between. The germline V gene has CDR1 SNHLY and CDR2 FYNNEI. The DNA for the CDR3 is TGTGCCAGCCATTTTCTGGGGGCTCCGGCGAACACTGAAGCTTTCTTT. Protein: CASHFLGAPANTEAFF.

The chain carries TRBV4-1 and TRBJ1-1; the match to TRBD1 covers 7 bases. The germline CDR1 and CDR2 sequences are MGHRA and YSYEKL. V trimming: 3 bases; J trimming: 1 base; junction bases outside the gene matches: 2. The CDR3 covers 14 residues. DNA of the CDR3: TGCGCCAGCAGCCATCGACAGGGGAACACTGAAGCTTTCTTT. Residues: CASSHRQGNTEAFF.

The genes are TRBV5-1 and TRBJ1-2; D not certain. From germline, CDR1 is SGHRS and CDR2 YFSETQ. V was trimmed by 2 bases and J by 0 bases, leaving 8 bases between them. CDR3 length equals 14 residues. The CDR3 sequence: CASSFDGTNYGYTF. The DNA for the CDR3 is TGCGCCAGCAGCTTCGACGGGACTAACTATGGCTACACCTTC.

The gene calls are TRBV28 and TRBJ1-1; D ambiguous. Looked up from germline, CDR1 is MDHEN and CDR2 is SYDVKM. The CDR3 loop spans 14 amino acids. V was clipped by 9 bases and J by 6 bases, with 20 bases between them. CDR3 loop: CASSPMDSYAEAFF. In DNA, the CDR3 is TGTGCCAGTTCCCCCATGGATTCGTACGCTGAAGCTTTCTTT.

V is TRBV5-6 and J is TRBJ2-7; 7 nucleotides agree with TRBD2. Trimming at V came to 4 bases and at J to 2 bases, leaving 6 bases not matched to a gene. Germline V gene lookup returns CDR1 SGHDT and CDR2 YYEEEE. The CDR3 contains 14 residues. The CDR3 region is CASSTASGTYEQYF. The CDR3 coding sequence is TGTGCCAGCAGCACCGCTAGCGGAACCTACGAGCAGTACTTC. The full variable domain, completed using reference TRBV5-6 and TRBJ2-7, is DAGVTQSPTHLIKTRGQQVTLRCSPKSGHDTVSWYQQALGQGPQFIFQYYEEEERQRGNFPDRFSGHQFPNYSSELNVNALLLGDSALYLCASSTASGTYEQYFGPGTRLTVT.

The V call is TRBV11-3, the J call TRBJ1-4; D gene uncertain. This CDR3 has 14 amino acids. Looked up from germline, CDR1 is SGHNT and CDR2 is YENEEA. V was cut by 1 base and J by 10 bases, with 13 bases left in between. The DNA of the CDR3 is TGTGCCAGCAGCTTAGTACAGAGGGATGGAAAACTGTTTTTT. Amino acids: CASSLVQRDGKLFF.

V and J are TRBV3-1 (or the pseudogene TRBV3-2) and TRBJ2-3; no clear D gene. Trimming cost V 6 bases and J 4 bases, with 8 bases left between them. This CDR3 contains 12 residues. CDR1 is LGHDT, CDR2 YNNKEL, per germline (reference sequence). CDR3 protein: CASSTEADTQYF. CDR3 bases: TGTGCCAGCAGTACAGAAGCAGATACGCAGTATTTT.

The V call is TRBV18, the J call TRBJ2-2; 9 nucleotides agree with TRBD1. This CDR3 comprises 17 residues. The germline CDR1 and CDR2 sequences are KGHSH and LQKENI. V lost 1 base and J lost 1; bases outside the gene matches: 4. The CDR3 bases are TGTGCCAGCTCACCACGGCTGGGACAGGGGAACACCGGGGAGCTGTTTTTT. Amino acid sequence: CASSPRLGQGNTGELFF. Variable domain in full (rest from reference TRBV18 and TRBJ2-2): NAGVMQNPRHLVRRRGQEARLRCSPMKGHSHVYWYRQLPEEGLKFMVYLQKENIIDESGMPKERFSAEFPKEGPSILRIQQVVRGDSAAYFCASSPRLGQGNTGELFFGEGSRLTVL.

The CDR3 DNA reads TGCGCCAGCAGCTTGCCCCAGGGAGGACTGGGAGGGGCCAACGTCCTGACTTTC. Residues: CASSLPQGGLGGANVLTF. J is TRBJ2-6 and V is TRBV5-1, with D perhaps matching TRBD2 (6 bases). This CDR3 is 18 amino acids long. Germline-derived CDR1 and CDR2 are SGHRS and YFSETQ. The V end was cut by 1 base, the J end by 4 bases, with 18 bases between. Complete variable domain (other parts from reference TRBV5-1 and TRBJ2-6): KAGVTQTPRYLIKTRGQQVTLSCSPISGHRSVSWYQQTPGQGLQFLFEYFSETQRNKGNFPGRFSGRQFSNSRSEMNVSTLELGDSALYLCASSLPQGGLGGANVLTFGAGSRLTVL.

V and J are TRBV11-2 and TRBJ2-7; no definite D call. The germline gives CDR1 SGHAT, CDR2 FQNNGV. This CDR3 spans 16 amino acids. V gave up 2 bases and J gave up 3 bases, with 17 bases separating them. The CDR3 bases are TGTGCCAGCAGCTTAAATACGTTAGATGACGGCTACGAGCAGTACTTC. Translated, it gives CASSLNTLDDGYEQYF.

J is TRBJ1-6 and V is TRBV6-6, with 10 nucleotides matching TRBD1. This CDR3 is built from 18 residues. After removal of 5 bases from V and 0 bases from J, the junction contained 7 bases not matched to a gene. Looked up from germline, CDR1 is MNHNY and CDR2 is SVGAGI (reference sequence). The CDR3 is CASSHKDRGYSYNSPLHF. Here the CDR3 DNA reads TGTGCCAGCAGTCACAAGGACAGGGGGTACTCCTATAATTCACCCCTCCACTTT.

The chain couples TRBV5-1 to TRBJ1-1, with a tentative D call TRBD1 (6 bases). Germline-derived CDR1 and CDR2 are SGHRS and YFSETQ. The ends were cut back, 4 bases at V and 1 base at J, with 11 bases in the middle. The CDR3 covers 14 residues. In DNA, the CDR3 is TGCGCCAGCAGCGTCAGGGGCGCGAACACTGAAGCTTTCTTT. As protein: CASSVRGANTEAFF. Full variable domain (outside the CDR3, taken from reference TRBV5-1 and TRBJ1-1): KAGVTQTPRYLIKTRGQQVTLSCSPISGHRSVSWYQQTPGQGLQFLFEYFSETQRNKGNFPGRFSGRQFSNSRSEMNVSTLELGDSALYLCASSVRGANTEAFFGQGTRLTVV.

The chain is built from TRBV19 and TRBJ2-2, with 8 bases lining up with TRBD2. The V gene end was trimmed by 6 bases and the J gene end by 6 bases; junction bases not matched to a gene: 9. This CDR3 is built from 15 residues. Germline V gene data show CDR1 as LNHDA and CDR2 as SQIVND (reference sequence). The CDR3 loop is CASRAQGLESGELFF. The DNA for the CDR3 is TGTGCCAGTAGAGCCCAGGGACTAGAATCCGGGGAGCTGTTTTTT.

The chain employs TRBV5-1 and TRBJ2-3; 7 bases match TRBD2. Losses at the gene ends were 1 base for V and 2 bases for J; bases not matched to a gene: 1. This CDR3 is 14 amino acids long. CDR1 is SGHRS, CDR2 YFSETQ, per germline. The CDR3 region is CASSLRGDTDTQYF. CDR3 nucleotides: TGCGCCAGCAGCTTGCGGGGGGACACAGATACGCAGTATTTT.